This note documents a single TCR beta chain sequence. Antigen specificity is unknown. The sample belongs to a study of T cell responses to AZD1222 COVID-19 vaccine. Findings and caveats of the study: At study baseline, merely several AZD1222 recipients were seropositive. CD4 TCRs covered the whole spike, strongest at regions 160-218 and 743-854. Breadth and depth of Spike-specific TCRs rose after two AZD1222 doses. None of the repertoires were sampled until the peak T cell response had passed.

Generated by immunoSEQ multiplex PCR, the TCRdb table keeps only in-frame clones and is missing some. The sample lists 180,000 or so clones; 88% were seen once. Source: peripheral blood, taken on day 0 of AZD1222 vaccination. The clonotype originates from an adult in good health.

CDR3 loop: CAWSVVVGNQPQHF. For the CDR3, the DNA is TGTGCCTGGAGTGTGGTGGTAGGCAATCAGCCCCAGCATTTT. J is TRBJ1-5 and V is TRBV30; D gene unclear. V lost 0 bases, J lost 2 bases, and 8 bases lay in between. CDR1 is GTSNPN and CDR2 is SVGIG in the germline V gene (reference sequence). This CDR3 is 14 amino acids long.